The T cell receptor (beta chain) described here comes from a study of blood T cell repertoires in COVID-19. Study information: Sites across the United States, Italy and Spain contributed samples from acute and convalescent COVID-19.

Individuals drawn from 24 US areas were about 18 to 95 years old. Participants classified as exposed had met a COVID-19 case within 2 weeks before study entry. Clones were read by immunoSEQ multiplex PCR, and TCRdb kept only the in-frame ones, dropping some. Of approximately 300,000 clones in the sample, about 85% were seen once. This TCR was recovered from a woman in her 30s who had been exposed to COVID-19. The sequenced sample was PBMCs or T cells enriched from blood (not recorded which).

The CDR3 reads CAWSGGAGEQFF. CDR3 nucleotide sequence: TGTGCCTGGAGTGGTGGGGCGGGGGAGCAGTTCTTC. This chain joins TRBV30 and TRBJ2-1; tentative D call: TRBD2 (6 bases). The CDR3 has 12 residues. V was shortened by 1 base and J by 10 bases, with 11 bases between the two germline ends. Germline lookup yields CDR1 GTSNPN and CDR2 SVGIG (reference sequence).